Each of the 9 T cell receptor beta chains below was sequenced from the same sample in a study of blood T cell repertoires in COVID-19. Profiling relied on immunoSEQ multiplex PCR, and the TCRdb table lists in-frame clones only, not all of them. Of some 41,000 clones detected, about 86% appear once; the ten largest clones hold about 5%. Sequenced: peripheral blood. These receptors were taken from a man aged 35 to 55 with active COVID-19.

V usage is TRBV5-1 and J usage is TRBJ2-2; a possible D gene is TRBD2 (6 bases). This CDR3 is built from 16 residues. Germline V gene data show CDR1 as SGHRS and CDR2 as YFSETQ. V was clipped by 1 base and J by 1 base, with 11 bases between them. Written as DNA, the CDR3 is TGCGCCAGCAGCTTGTCCGGGGGTGGGAACACCGGGGAGCTGTTTTTT. This sequence encodes CASSLSGGGNTGELFF.

Only a few counts were recorded for this clone. The gene calls are TRBV5-1 and TRBJ2-7; 8 nucleotides agree with TRBD2. In germline, CDR1 is SGHRS, CDR2 YFSETQ. J was trimmed by 3 bases and V by 0 bases; bases with no gene match: 5. The CDR3 is 15 residues long. The chain's CDR3 is CASSLAGGPVYEQYF. In nucleotides, the CDR3 is TGCGCCAGCAGCTTGGCGGGAGGGCCGGTCTACGAGCAGTACTTC.

On this clone itself: Being one base from a much bigger clone, this may be a read error. This chain uses TRBV6-1 with TRBJ1-1; D unresolved. This CDR3 region has 15 residues. Germline V lookup: CDR1 MNHNS, CDR2 SASEGT. The CDR3 region is CASSDIRGGNAEAFF. CDR3 DNA sequence: TGTGCCAGCAGTGATATTCGAGGAGGGAACGCTGAAGCTTTCTTT.

This chain uses TRBV7-2 with TRBJ1-6, with a tentative D call TRBD1 (5 bases). Germline CDR1 is SGHTA and CDR2 is FQGNSA. Trimming removed 4 bases at V and 7 bases at J, with 8 bases between. The CDR3 sequence is 13 residues long. The CDR3 nucleotides read TGTGCCAGCAGCTGGGGGGGAAATTCACCCCTCCACTTT. Protein: CASSWGGNSPLHF.

The V call is TRBV12-3 or TRBV12-4, the J call TRBJ2-3, with no clear D. This CDR3 is built from 13 residues. V dropped 3 bases and J dropped 5 bases, with 9 bases sitting between them. CDR3 DNA sequence: TGTGCCAGCAGTTTGAATCGAGAAGATACGCAGTATTTT. Its protein product is CASSLNREDTQYF.

The chain is built from TRBV13 and TRBJ2-5, with D perhaps TRBD2 (5 bases). The CDR3 is made up of 14 amino acids. The germline V gene has CDR1 PRHDT and CDR2 FYEKMQ (reference sequence). Trimming took off 0 bases at V and 4 bases at J, with 9 bases between the two ends. CDR3 in DNA: TGTGCCAGCAGCTTAGGTGTCAGCGGAGAGACCCAGTACTTC. The encoded protein is CASSLGVSGETQYF.

CDR3 residues: CASSLGQGAQETQYF. CDR3 nucleotides: TGTGCCAGCAGCCTCGGCCAGGGGGCCCAAGAGACCCAGTACTTC. V usage is TRBV7-9 and J usage is TRBJ2-5; TRBD1 matches 8 bases. The CDR3 loop spans 15 amino acids. Germline V lookup: CDR1 SEHNR, CDR2 FQNEAQ (reference sequence). Losses at the gene ends were 5 bases for V and 1 base for J; bases not matched to a gene: 6.

The rearrangement links TRBV5-4 to TRBJ2-2, with 11 bases lining up with TRBD2. Per germline, CDR1 SGHNT and CDR2 YYREEE (reference sequence). There are 16 residues in the CDR3. V trimming: 2 bases; J trimming: 3 bases; junction bases outside the gene matches: 3. CDR3 nucleotides: TGTGCCAGCAGCTTATCTAGCGGGAGGTACACCGGGGAGCTGTTTTTT. Translating it yields CASSLSSGRYTGELFF.

The rearrangement uses TRBV29-1 and TRBJ2-3; TRBD1 agrees at 8 bases. V shed 7 bases and J 0 bases; nucleotides not matched to a gene: 6. CDR1 SQVTM and CDR2 ANQGSEA come from the germline V gene. The length of the CDR3 is 14 residues. The CDR3 sequence is CSADQGASTDTQYF. For the CDR3, the DNA is TGCAGCGCCGATCAGGGGGCGAGCACAGATACGCAGTATTTT.